This T cell receptor beta chain was documented in a study of blood T cells in healthy people across ages. A J-beta primer mix and a sample-barcoded 5' primer were used in a second PCR of about 6 to 12 cycles. TCRdb re-called the 5' RACE reads through MiXCR, storing one row per CDR3 protein. The repertoire holds about 640,000 distinct CDR3 sequences, around 41% seen once, with 25% to 35% in the top ten. At least ten counts were recorded for this clonotype. Healthy Russian Caucasian donors spanned ages roughly 6 to 90 years. The receptor was isolated from a man older than 75 in good health. The specimen sequenced was blood.

CDR3 coding DNA: TGCAGTGCTGGCTACCGGGGGACCGGGACTGTCTACAATGAGCAGTTCTTC. As protein: CSAGYRGTGTVYNEQFF. This chain links TRBV20-1 with TRBJ2-1; tentative D call: TRBD2 (6 bases). This CDR3 region has 17 residues. The V gene lost 5 bases and the J gene lost 3 bases, with 23 bases spanning the gap. The germline V gene encodes CDR1 DFQATT and CDR2 SNEGSKA (reference sequence).